This T cell receptor (beta chain) was observed in a study of blood T cell repertoires in COVID-19. Measured with immunoSEQ multiplex PCR; TCRdb has only the in-frame clones, and not every one. The table records 100,000 to 120,000 clones, 70% to 90% of them present only once. Trimming took 6 bases from V and 0 from J, leaving 16 bases between them. The CDR3 totals 16 residues. The germline CDR1 and CDR2 sequences are ENHRY and SYGVKD. V usage is TRBV10-3 and J usage is TRBJ2-3; D ambiguous. The sequencing sample was made of peripheral blood. The source is a man aged 35 to 55 with acute or convalescent COVID-19. The CDR3 loop reads CAISATRPSSTDTQYF. The CDR3 bases are TGTGCCATCAGCGCGACCAGGCCCTCTAGCACAGATACGCAGTATTTT.